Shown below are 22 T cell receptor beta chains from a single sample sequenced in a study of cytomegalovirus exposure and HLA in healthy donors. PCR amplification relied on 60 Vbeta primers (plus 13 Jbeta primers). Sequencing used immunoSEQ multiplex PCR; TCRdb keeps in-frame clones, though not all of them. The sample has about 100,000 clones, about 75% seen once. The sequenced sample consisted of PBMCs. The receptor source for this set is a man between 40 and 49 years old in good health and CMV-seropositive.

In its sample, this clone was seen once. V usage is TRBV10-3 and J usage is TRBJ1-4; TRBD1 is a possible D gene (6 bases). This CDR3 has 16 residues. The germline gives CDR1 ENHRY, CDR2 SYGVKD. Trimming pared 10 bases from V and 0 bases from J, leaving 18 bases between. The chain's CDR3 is CATSRGQSTTNEKLFF. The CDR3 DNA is TGTGCCACCTCGCGAGGACAGAGCACAACTAATGAAAAACTGTTTTTT.

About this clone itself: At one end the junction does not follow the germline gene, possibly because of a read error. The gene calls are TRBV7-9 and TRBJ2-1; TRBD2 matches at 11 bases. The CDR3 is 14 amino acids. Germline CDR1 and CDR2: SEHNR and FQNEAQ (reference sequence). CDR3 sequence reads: CSSSFGTSGPEQFF. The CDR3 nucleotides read TGTTCCAGCAGCTTTGGGACTAGCGGCCCGGAGCAGTTCTTC.

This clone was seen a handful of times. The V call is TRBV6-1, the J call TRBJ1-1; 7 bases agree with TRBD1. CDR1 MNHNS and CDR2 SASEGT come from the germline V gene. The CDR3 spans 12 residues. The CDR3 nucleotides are TGTGCGACACAGGGGCAAACGGCTGAAGCTTTCTTT. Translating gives CATQGQTAEAFF.

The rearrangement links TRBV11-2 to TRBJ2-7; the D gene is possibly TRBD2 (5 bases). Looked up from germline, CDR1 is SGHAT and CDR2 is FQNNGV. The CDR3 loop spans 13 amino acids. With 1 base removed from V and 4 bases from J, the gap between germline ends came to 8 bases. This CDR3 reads CASSLARTYEQYF. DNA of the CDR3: TGTGCCAGCAGCTTAGCACGGACTTACGAGCAGTACTTC.

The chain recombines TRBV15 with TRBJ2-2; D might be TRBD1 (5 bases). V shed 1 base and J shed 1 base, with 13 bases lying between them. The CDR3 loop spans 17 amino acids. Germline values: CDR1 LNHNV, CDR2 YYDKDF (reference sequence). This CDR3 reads CATSRGLTELNTGELFF. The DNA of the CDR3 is TGTGCCACCAGCAGAGGGTTGACAGAACTGAACACCGGGGAGCTGTTTTTT.

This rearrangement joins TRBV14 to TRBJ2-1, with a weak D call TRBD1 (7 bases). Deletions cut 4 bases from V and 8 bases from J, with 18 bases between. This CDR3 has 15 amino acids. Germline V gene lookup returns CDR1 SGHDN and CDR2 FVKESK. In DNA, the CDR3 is TGTGCCAGCAGCCCGGGGGTAGGGGGCAGGGATGAGCAGTTCTTC. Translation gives CASSPGVGGRDEQFF. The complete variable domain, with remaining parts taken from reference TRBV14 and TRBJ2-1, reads EAGVTQFPSHSVIEKGQTVTLRCDPISGHDNLYWYRRVMGKEIKFLLHFVKESKQDESGMPNNRFLAERTGGTYSTLKVQPAELEDSGVYFCASSPGVGGRDEQFFGPGTRLTVL.

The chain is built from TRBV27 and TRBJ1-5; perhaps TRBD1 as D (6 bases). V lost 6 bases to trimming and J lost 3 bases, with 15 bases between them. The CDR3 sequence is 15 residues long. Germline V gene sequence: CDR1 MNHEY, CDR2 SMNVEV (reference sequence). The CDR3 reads CASSSGTFSNQPQHF. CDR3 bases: TGTGCCAGCAGCTCCGGGACATTCTCCAATCAGCCCCAGCATTTT.

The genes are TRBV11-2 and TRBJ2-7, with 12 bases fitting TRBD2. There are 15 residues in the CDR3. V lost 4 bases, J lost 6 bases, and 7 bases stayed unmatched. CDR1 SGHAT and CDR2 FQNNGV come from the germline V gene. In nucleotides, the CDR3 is TGTGCCAGCAGCTACCCTACTAGCGGGAGGCGCGAGCAGTACTTC. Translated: CASSYPTSGRREQYF.

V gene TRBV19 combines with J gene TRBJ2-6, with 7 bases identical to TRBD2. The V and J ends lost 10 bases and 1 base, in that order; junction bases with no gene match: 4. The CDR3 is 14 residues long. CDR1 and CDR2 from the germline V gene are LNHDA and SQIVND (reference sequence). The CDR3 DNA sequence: TGTGCCACTCGGGAGGTTTCTGGGGCCAACGTCCTGACTTTC. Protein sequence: CATREVSGANVLTF.

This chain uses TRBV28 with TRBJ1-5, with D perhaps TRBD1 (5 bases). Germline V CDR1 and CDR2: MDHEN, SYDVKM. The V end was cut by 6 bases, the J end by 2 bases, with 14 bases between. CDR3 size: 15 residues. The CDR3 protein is CASRMTVSGNQPQHF. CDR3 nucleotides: TGTGCCAGCAGAATGACAGTCTCGGGCAATCAGCCCCAGCATTTT. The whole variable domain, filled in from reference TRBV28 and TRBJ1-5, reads DVKVTQSSRYLVKRTGEKVFLECVQDMDHENMFWYRQDPGLGLRLIYFSYDVKMKEKGDIPEGYSVSREKKERFSLILESASTNQTSMYLCASRMTVSGNQPQHFGDGTRLSIL.

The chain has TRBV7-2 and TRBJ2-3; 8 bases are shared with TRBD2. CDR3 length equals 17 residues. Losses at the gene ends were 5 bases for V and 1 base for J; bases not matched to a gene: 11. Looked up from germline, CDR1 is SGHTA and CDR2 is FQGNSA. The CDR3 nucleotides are TGTGCCAGCAGCCCGAATAGGGGAGCGGGGGGCACAGATACGCAGTATTTT. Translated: CASSPNRGAGGTDTQYF.

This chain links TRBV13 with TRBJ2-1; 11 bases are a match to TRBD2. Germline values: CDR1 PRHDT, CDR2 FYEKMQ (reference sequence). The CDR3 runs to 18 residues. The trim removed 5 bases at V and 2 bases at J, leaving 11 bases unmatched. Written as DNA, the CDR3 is TGTGCCAGCAGCACCTTGACTAGCGGGATTGGCGCCTACAATGAGCAGTTCTTC. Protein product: CASSTLTSGIGAYNEQFF.

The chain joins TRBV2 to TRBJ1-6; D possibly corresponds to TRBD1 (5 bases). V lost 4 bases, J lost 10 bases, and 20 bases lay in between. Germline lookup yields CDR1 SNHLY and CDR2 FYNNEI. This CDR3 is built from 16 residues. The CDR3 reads CASSGAGTILQSPLHF. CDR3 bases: TGTGCCAGCAGTGGCGCAGGGACTATCCTCCAATCACCCCTCCACTTT.

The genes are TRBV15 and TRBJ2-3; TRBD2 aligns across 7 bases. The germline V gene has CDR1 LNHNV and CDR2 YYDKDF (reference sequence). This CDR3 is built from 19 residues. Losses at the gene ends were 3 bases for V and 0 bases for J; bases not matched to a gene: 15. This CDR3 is CATSSASGGPPSSTDTQYF. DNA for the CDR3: TGTGCCACCAGCAGTGCCTCGGGGGGACCCCCAAGCAGCACAGATACGCAGTATTTT.

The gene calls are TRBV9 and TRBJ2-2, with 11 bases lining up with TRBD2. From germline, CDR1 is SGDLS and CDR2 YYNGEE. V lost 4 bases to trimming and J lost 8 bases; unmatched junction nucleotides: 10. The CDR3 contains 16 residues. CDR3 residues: CASSPYSGGAQGELFF. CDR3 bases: TGTGCCAGCAGCCCTTATAGCGGGGGGGCCCAGGGGGAGCTGTTTTTT.

In nucleotides, the CDR3 is TGTGCCAGCAGCTTAGACAACCCCTCACCCCTCCACTTT. Translating it yields CASSLDNPSPLHF. The chain couples TRBV5-4 to TRBJ1-6; no firm D call. Germline V CDR1 and CDR2: SGHNT, YYREEE (reference sequence). The CDR3 loop spans 13 amino acids. The V end lost 2 bases, the J end lost 10 bases, and 10 bases lay between the germline ends.

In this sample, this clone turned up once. The CDR3 spells CASSLDRGREQYF. The CDR3 bases are TGTGCCAGCAGCTTAGACAGGGGTCGCGAGCAGTACTTC. The chain carries TRBV11-2 and TRBJ2-7; D might be TRBD1 (6 bases). Germline loops: CDR1 SGHAT, CDR2 FQNNGV. V lost 0 bases and J lost 6, with 9 bases in between. The CDR3 is made up of 13 amino acids.

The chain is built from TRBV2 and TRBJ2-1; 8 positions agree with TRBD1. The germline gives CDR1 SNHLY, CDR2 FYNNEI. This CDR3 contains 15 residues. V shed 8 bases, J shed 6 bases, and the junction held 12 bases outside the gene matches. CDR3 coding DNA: TGTGCCAGCCCACCCGGGACAGGAAGAAGCAATGAGCAGTTCTTC. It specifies CASPPGTGRSNEQFF.

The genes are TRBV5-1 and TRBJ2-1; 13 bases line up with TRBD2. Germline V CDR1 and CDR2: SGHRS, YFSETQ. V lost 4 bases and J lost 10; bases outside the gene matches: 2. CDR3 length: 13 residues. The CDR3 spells CASSRTSGGEQFF. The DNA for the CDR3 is TGCGCCAGCAGCCGGACTAGCGGGGGCGAGCAGTTCTTC.

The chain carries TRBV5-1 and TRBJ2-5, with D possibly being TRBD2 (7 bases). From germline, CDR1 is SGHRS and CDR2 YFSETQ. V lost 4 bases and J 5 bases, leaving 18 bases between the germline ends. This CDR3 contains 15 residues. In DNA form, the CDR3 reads TGCGCCAGCAGCGGGGATGTCGGGGGGCCGGAGACCCAGTACTTC. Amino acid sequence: CASSGDVGGPETQYF.

For the CDR3, the DNA is TGTGCCAGCAGTTACTCTCAGGGGGCTGAAGCTTTCTTT. As protein: CASSYSQGAEAFF. The gene calls are TRBV6-6 and TRBJ1-1, with 7 bases fitting TRBD1. CDR1 is MNHNY, CDR2 SVGAGI, per germline (reference sequence). The ends lost 0 bases at V and 6 bases at J; junction bases unmatched: 1. The length of the CDR3 is 13 residues.

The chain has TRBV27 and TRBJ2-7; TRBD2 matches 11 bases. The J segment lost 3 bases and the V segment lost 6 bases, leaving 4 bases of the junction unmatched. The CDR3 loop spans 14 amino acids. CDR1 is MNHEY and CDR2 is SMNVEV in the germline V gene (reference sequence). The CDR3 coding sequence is TGTGCCAGCAGGGCGGGACTAGCGGACTACGAGCAGTACTTC. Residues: CASRAGLADYEQYF.